The 21 T cell receptor beta chains reported below all come from one sample, sequenced in a study of blood T cell repertoires in COVID-19. Clones were sequenced by immunoSEQ multiplex PCR, and TCRdb holds only the in-frame ones, with some missing. The sample has roughly 240,000 clones; approximately 90% are singletons. Sequenced sample: PBMCs or T cells enriched from blood (not recorded which). These receptors all stem from a woman between 35 and 50 years old with acute COVID-19.

This chain uses TRBV21-1 with TRBJ1-5; the DNA was not compared with TRBD1, the D call given in the table. TRBV21-1 is shown as a pseudogene. This CDR3 region has 19 residues. The CDR3 DNA reads as TGTGCCAGCAGCACGCACAGGGGGCGAGGCGTTTATAGCAATCAGCCCCAGCATTTT. This translates into CASSTHRGRGVYSNQPQHF.

This chain joins TRBV7-9 and TRBJ1-5; D not resolved. V was cut by 6 bases and J by 5 bases, with 8 bases left in between. The CDR3 is made up of 12 amino acids. Germline values: CDR1 SEHNR, CDR2 FQNEAQ (reference sequence). CDR3 amino acids: CASSFSDQPQHF. DNA of the CDR3: TGTGCCAGCAGTTTCAGCGATCAGCCCCAGCATTTT.

The rearrangement links TRBV5-1 to TRBJ2-7; 10 bases align to TRBD2. The germline V gene encodes CDR1 SGHRS and CDR2 YFSETQ. V gave up 1 base and J gave up 1 base; unmatched junction bases: 8. The CDR3 contains 17 residues. The CDR3 loop is CASSLRLAGDFSYEQYF. CDR3 bases: TGCGCCAGCAGCTTGCGGCTAGCGGGGGACTTTTCCTACGAGCAGTACTTC.

The chain is built from TRBV10-3 and TRBJ2-2, with TRBD1 matching 7 bases. The ends lost 6 bases at V and 6 bases at J; junction bases unmatched: 7. Germline-derived CDR1 and CDR2 are ENHRY and SYGVKD. There are 14 residues in the CDR3. The CDR3 DNA follows: TGTGCCATCAGCCTTGGAACAGGGGCCGGGGAGCTGTTTTTT. This translates into CAISLGTGAGELFF.

A single count supports this clone. The chain combines TRBV14 with TRBJ1-6, with 10 bases lining up with TRBD1. V lost 4 bases to trimming and J lost 0 bases; unmatched junction nucleotides: 3. The CDR3 spans 17 residues. CDR1 and CDR2 (germline): SGHDN, FVKESK. CDR3 DNA: TGTGCCAGCAGCCCCCGGACAGGGGGCTCCTATAATTCACCCCTCCACTTT. It encodes CASSPRTGGSYNSPLHF.

The J gene is TRBJ2-6, the V gene TRBV6-4; 11 bases agree with TRBD2. From germline, CDR1 is MRHNA and CDR2 SNTAGT. The CDR3 consists of 17 residues. V dropped 4 bases and J dropped 4; count of bases not matched to a gene: 6. CDR3 nucleotide sequence: TGTGCCAGCAGTGTACTAGCGGGAGCGTCAGGGGCCAACGTCCTGACTTTC. Its protein is CASSVLAGASGANVLTF.

The chain uses TRBV5-1 and TRBJ2-3; 9 nucleotides line up with TRBD1. The ends lost 7 bases at V and 3 bases at J; junction bases unmatched: 9. The CDR3 sequence is 15 residues long. The germline CDR1 and CDR2 sequences are SGHRS and YFSETQ. CDR3 DNA sequence: TGCGCCAGCTCTTATGTAGGACAGGGGACAGATACGCAGTATTTT. This sequence encodes CASSYVGQGTDTQYF.

The V gene is TRBV20-1, the J gene TRBJ1-4; D gene ambiguous. Trimming stripped 3 bases from V and 4 bases from J, with 3 bases between. The CDR3 spans 11 residues. In germline, CDR1 is DFQATT, CDR2 SNEGSKA (reference sequence). CDR3 protein: CSASINEKLFF. DNA for the CDR3: TGCAGTGCTAGCATTAATGAAAAACTGTTTTTT.

The chain recombines TRBV6-1 with TRBJ1-2, with 7 bases identical to TRBD1. V lost 3 bases, J lost 4 bases, and 2 bases stayed unmatched. The CDR3 has 13 amino acids. CDR1 is MNHNS, CDR2 SASEGT, per germline. Written as DNA, the CDR3 is TGTGCCAGCAGTGATCAGGGGGGCTATGGCTACACCTTC. Translating gives CASSDQGGYGYTF.

This chain joins TRBV4-1 and TRBJ2-7; 8 nucleotides line up with TRBD1. Germline V gene data show CDR1 as MGHRA and CDR2 as YSYEKL. The CDR3 runs 14 residues. V lost 1 base, J lost 6 bases, and 5 bases stayed unmatched. The CDR3 DNA reads TGCGCCAGCAGCCAAGTAAGGACAGGGATCGAGCAGTACTTC. It is translated as CASSQVRTGIEQYF.

As concerns this clone: Other DNA sequences from this sample encode an identical CDR3 as well. The CDR3 DNA sequence: TGTGCCAGCAGTTTCGGGGGATACGAGCAGTACGTC. Translation gives CASSFGGYEQYV. The J gene is TRBJ2-7, the V gene TRBV12-3 or TRBV12-4; TRBD2 is a possible D gene (6 bases). The CDR3 is made up of 12 amino acids. V was pared by 3 bases and J by 4 bases, with 7 bases between.

The rearrangement uses TRBV10-3 and TRBJ2-2; 9 nucleotides line up with TRBD1. Germline CDR1 ENHRY, CDR2 SYGVKD. J gave up 4 bases and V 10 bases, and 1 base lay outside the gene matches. This CDR3 contains 12 residues. CDR3 residues: CATDRGTGELFF. The CDR3 DNA is TGTGCCACGGACAGGGGCACCGGGGAGCTGTTTTTT.

The gene calls are TRBV5-1 and TRBJ1-6; the match to TRBD1 covers 8 bases. This CDR3 is built from 16 residues. Germline CDR1 SGHRS, CDR2 YFSETQ. V lost 0 bases to trimming and J lost 7 bases; unmatched junction nucleotides: 6. The CDR3 spells CASSLVPGGGNSPLHF. The CDR3 DNA follows: TGCGCCAGCAGCTTGGTGCCAGGGGGCGGAAATTCACCCCTCCACTTT.

The J gene is TRBJ2-7, the V gene TRBV5-1, with 15 bases matching TRBD2. Per the germline V gene, CDR1 is SGHRS and CDR2 is YFSETQ. This CDR3 has 17 amino acids. The V and J ends lost 4 bases and 2 bases, in that order; junction bases with no gene match: 7. CDR3 sequence (DNA): TGCGCCAGCAGCACCGGGACTAGCGGGGGGCTCCCCTACGAGCAGTACTTC. Residues: CASSTGTSGGLPYEQYF.

The J gene is TRBJ2-2, the V gene TRBV27; D gene uncertain. Germline loops: CDR1 MNHEY, CDR2 SMNVEV (reference sequence). This CDR3 has 12 amino acids. With 5 bases removed from V and 9 bases from J, the gap between germline ends came to 10 bases. The CDR3 loop is CASSPRVRELFF. CDR3 nucleotide sequence: TGTGCCAGCAGTCCCCGGGTCCGGGAGCTGTTTTTT.

This chain uses TRBV6-2 or TRBV6-3 with TRBJ2-7; 8 bases are shared with TRBD2. The CDR3 is 15 residues long. Germline V gene data show CDR1 as MNHEY and CDR2 as SVGEGT. V lost 5 bases to trimming and J lost 0 bases; unmatched junction nucleotides: 6. Here the CDR3 reads CASSKSGSRSYEQYV. CDR3 nucleotide sequence: TGTGCCAGCAGTAAAAGCGGGAGCCGCTCCTACGAGCAGTACGTC.

The chain couples TRBV11-3 to TRBJ1-1; D possibly corresponds to TRBD1 (5 bases). V lost 10 bases and J 13 bases, leaving 16 bases between the germline ends. The CDR3 spans 10 residues. Looked up from germline, CDR1 is SGHNT and CDR2 is YENEEA. CDR3 nucleotides: TGTGCCATTTGGAGGGGAGAGGTTTTCTTT. This encodes CAIWRGEVFF.

This clone has a handful of counts. This chain joins TRBV5-4 and TRBJ1-2; 7 nucleotides line up with TRBD1. Germline CDR1 SGHNT, CDR2 YYREEE (reference sequence). Unmatched junction bases numbered 9, after V lost 5 bases and J lost 8 bases. The length of the CDR3 is 13 residues. CDR3 nucleotide sequence: TGTGCCAGCAGGTTACAGGGGAGTCGGGGCTACACCTTC. It specifies CASRLQGSRGYTF.

The CDR3: CATSDWGQGPDTQYF. For the CDR3, the DNA is TGTGCCACCAGTGATTGGGGACAGGGCCCAGATACGCAGTATTTT. The chain links TRBV24-1 to TRBJ2-3; 9 nucleotides line up with TRBD1. Germline values: CDR1 KGHDR, CDR2 SFDVKD. The junction had 3 bases not matched to a gene; V was cut back by 2 bases and J by 4 bases. The CDR3 sequence is 15 residues long.

This chain connects TRBV21-1 to TRBJ2-7; TRBD1 is the table's D call and was not checked against the DNA. TRBV21-1 is classified as a pseudogene. This CDR3 comprises 15 residues. The CDR3 protein is CASSKGRQGAYEQYF. CDR3 nucleotides: TGTGCCAGCAGCAAAGGAAGACAGGGGGCCTACGAGCAGTACTTC.

The V and J genes are TRBV5-1 and TRBJ2-2; weak D call: TRBD1 (6 bases). The V end was cut by 3 bases, the J end by 6 bases, with 12 bases between. Germline V lookup: CDR1 SGHRS, CDR2 YFSETQ. The CDR3 spans 14 residues. CDR3 sequence: CASSSQQGPGELFF. The CDR3 DNA sequence: TGCGCCAGCAGCTCGCAACAGGGACCCGGGGAGCTGTTTTTT.